This entry is about one T cell receptor (beta chain). Trimming took 2 bases from V and 4 from J, leaving 17 bases between them. Germline V CDR1 and CDR2: SGHVS, FQNEAQ. This CDR3 has 16 residues. Participants' reported clinical history set cohort assignment. The entry originates in a study of blood T cell repertoires in COVID-19. Whole-study context: Both acute and convalescent COVID-19 samples were obtained from the United States, Italy and Spain.

Per the original methods: From reference gene primer amplification, estimates of nucleated cell counts were derived. Clones were sequenced by immunoSEQ multiplex PCR, and TCRdb holds only the in-frame ones, with some missing. V and J calls and clone size follow that table, whereas D and trimming were derived from the DNA. The sample shows about 230,000 clones, around nine tenths of them seen only once. The TCR originated in a woman in her thirties with acute COVID-19. The specimen was PBMCs or T cells enriched from blood (not recorded which). The rearrangement links TRBV7-8 to TRBJ1-1; tentatively, D is TRBD1 (6 bases). CDR3 nucleotides: TGTGCCAGCAGCTTATGGACAGCCAGAGGGGCCACTGAAGCTTTCTTT. Residues: CASSLWTARGATEAFF.